This TCR beta chain was sequenced during a study of control samples from healthy donors and cancer patients. Produced via immunoSEQ multiplex PCR; TCRdb's table is partial and in-frame only. The sample records 95,000 to 120,000 clones, approximately 84% being singletons. The TCR was taken from a man between 18 and 35 years old in good health. Sequencing was carried out using blood.

The CDR3 sequence: CASTPGQGGNQPQHF. The CDR3 bases are TGTGCCAGTACTCCGGGACAGGGAGGTAATCAGCCCCAGCATTTT. This rearrangement joins TRBV19 to TRBJ1-5, with 9 bases fitting TRBD1. This CDR3 is built from 15 residues. Germline loops: CDR1 LNHDA, CDR2 SQIVND (reference sequence). The J segment lost 4 bases and the V segment lost 7 bases, leaving 8 bases of the junction unmatched.